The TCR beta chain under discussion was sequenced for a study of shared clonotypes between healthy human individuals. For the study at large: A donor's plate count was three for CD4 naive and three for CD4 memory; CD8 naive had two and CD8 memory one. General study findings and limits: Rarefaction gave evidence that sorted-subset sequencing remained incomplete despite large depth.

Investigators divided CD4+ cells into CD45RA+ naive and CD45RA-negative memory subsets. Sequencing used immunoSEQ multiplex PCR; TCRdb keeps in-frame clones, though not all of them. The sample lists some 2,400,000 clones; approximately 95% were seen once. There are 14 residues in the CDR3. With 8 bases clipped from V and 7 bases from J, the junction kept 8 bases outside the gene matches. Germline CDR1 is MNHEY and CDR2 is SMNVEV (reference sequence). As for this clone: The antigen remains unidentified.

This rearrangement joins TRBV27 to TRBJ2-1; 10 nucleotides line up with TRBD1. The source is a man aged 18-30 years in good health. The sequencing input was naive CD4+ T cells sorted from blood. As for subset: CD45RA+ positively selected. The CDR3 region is CASGGQGGLNEQFF. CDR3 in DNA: TGTGCCAGCGGCGGACAGGGGGGACTGAATGAGCAGTTCTTC.